These T cell receptor beta chains were read from a single sample in a study of cytomegalovirus exposure and HLA in healthy donors. The method was immunoSEQ multiplex PCR; TCRdb's version includes in-frame clones alone and lacks a portion of them. In the table there are about 130,000 clones, over 80% of which are singletons. Specimen: PBMCs. The receptors shown here come from a boy aged 10-17 years in good health and CMV-seronegative. CDR3s include the opening cysteine and the closing phenylalanine or tryptophan. A D gene is named only where the DNA matches it firmly. A row's size may be missing; if present it is once, few, many or a size class.

J gene: TRBJ2-5; clone size: .; D gene: TRBD1; V gene: TRBV5-6; CDR3 protein: CASSDRGQETQYF; CDR3 DNA: TGTGCCAGCAGCGACAGGGGCCAAGAGACCCAGTACTTC
J gene: TRBJ2-5; clone size: .; D gene: TRBD2; V gene: TRBV11-3; CDR3 protein: CASTKGTSGRQETQYF; CDR3 DNA: TGTGCCAGCACCAAAGGGACTAGCGGTCGACAAGAGACCCAGTACTTC
J gene: TRBJ2-3; clone size: .; D gene: .; V gene: TRBV4-2; CDR3 protein: CASSQGVDRGTDTQYF; CDR3 DNA: TGTGCCAGCAGCCAAGGGGTTGACCGGGGCACAGATACGCAGTATTTT
J gene: TRBJ2-5; clone size: .; D gene: TRBD2; V gene: TRBV9; CDR3 protein: CASSSGTGTSGRLPRETQYF; CDR3 DNA: TGTGCCAGCAGCTCAGGGACCGGGACTAGCGGGAGGCTACCCCGAGAGACCCAGTACTTC
J gene: TRBJ1-1; clone size: .; D gene: TRBD1; V gene: TRBV7-9; CDR3 protein: CASSPGTANTEAFF; CDR3 DNA: TGTGCCAGCAGCCCCGGGACAGCGAACACTGAAGCTTTCTTT
J gene: TRBJ1-2; clone size: once; D gene: TRBD1; V gene: TRBV5-1; CDR3 protein: CASSLDRVGYTF; CDR3 DNA: TGCGCCAGCAGCTTAGACAGGGTCGGCTACACCTTC
J gene: TRBJ1-2; clone size: .; D gene: TRBD1; V gene: TRBV6-6; CDR3 protein: CASSWDRGANYGYTF; CDR3 DNA: TGTGCCAGCAGTTGGGACAGGGGAGCTAACTATGGCTACACCTTC
J gene: TRBJ1-2; clone size: .; D gene: .; V gene: TRBV10-3; CDR3 protein: CAIKEAGLYGYTF; CDR3 DNA: TGTGCCATCAAGGAGGCGGGTCTCTATGGCTACACCTTC
J gene: TRBJ2-1; clone size: .; D gene: .; V gene: TRBV6-1; CDR3 protein: CASSDAGVNDEQFF; CDR3 DNA: TGTGCCAGCAGTGATGCAGGGGTGAACGATGAGCAGTTCTTC
J gene: TRBJ2-3; clone size: .; D gene: TRBD2; V gene: TRBV4-3; CDR3 protein: CASSQEGRLADTDTQYF; CDR3 DNA: TGCGCCAGCAGCCAAGAAGGCCGGCTAGCGGACACAGATACGCAGTATTTT
J gene: TRBJ1-5; clone size: .; D gene: TRBD1; V gene: TRBV6-1; CDR3 protein: CASNRGNSNQPQHF; CDR3 DNA: TGTGCCAGCAACAGGGGGAATAGCAATCAGCCCCAGCATTTT
J gene: TRBJ2-7; clone size: .; D gene: TRBD1; V gene: TRBV14; CDR3 protein: CASSQLQGDYEQYF; CDR3 DNA: TGTGCCAGCAGCCAACTTCAGGGGGACTACGAGCAGTACTTC
J gene: TRBJ2-3; clone size: .; D gene: TRBD2; V gene: TRBV10-3; CDR3 protein: CAIRDSSGPYTDTQYF; CDR3 DNA: TGTGCCATCAGGGACTCTAGCGGTCCATACACAGATACGCAGTATTTT
J gene: TRBJ1-5; clone size: .; D gene: .; V gene: TRBV4-1; CDR3 protein: CASSQAPNQPQHF; CDR3 DNA: TGCGCCAGCAGCCAGGCCCCCAATCAGCCCCAGCATTTT
J gene: TRBJ2-2; clone size: once; D gene: TRBD2; V gene: TRBV4-1; CDR3 protein: CASSQARGTSDAGELFF; CDR3 DNA: TGCGCCAGCAGCCAAGCCCGCGGGACTAGCGATGCCGGGGAGCTGTTTTTT
J gene: TRBJ2-2; clone size: once; D gene: .; V gene: TRBV29-1; CDR3 protein: CSVVPPMGSGNTGELFF; CDR3 DNA: TGCAGCGTTGTCCCCCCTATGGGTAGCGGGAACACCGGGGAGCTGTTTTTT
J gene: TRBJ2-1; clone size: .; D gene: TRBD2; V gene: TRBV29-1; CDR3 protein: CSVELAAGNEQFF; CDR3 DNA: TGCAGCGTTGAACTAGCGGCCGGGAATGAGCAGTTCTTC
J gene: TRBJ2-7; clone size: .; D gene: .; V gene: TRBV5-1; CDR3 protein: CASSPGDSLRGTQYF; CDR3 DNA: TGCGCCAGCAGCCCGGGGGACTCCCTTAGGGGTACGCAGTACTTC
J gene: TRBJ2-5; clone size: once; D gene: .; V gene: TRBV2; CDR3 protein: CASSAGSRLSYQETQYF; CDR3 DNA: TGTGCCAGCAGCGCCGGGTCTCGACTTTCGTACCAAGAGACCCAGTACTTC
J gene: TRBJ2-1; clone size: .; D gene: .; V gene: TRBV9; CDR3 protein: CASSVEGDSYNEQFF; CDR3 DNA: TGTGCCAGCAGCGTAGAGGGGGATTCGTACAATGAGCAGTTCTTC
J gene: TRBJ1-1; clone size: .; D gene: .; V gene: TRBV27; CDR3 protein: CASSLSGVSRSEAFF; CDR3 DNA: TGTGCCAGCAGTCTAAGCGGTGTCTCTCGTTCTGAAGCTTTCTTT
J gene: TRBJ2-7; clone size: few; D gene: TRBD2; V gene: TRBV30; CDR3 protein: CAWSVALAGPEQYF; CDR3 DNA: TGTGCCTGGAGCGTGGCACTAGCGGGACCCGAGCAGTACTTC
J gene: TRBJ2-5; clone size: .; D gene: .; V gene: TRBV4-1; CDR3 protein: CASSQRTAVKETQYF; CDR3 DNA: TGCGCCAGCAGCCAACGGACAGCGGTAAAAGAGACCCAGTACTTC
J gene: TRBJ2-3; clone size: .; D gene: .; V gene: TRBV7-9; CDR3 protein: CASSKQGASTDTQYF; CDR3 DNA: TGTGCCAGCAGCAAACAGGGAGCTAGCACAGATACGCAGTATTTT
J gene: TRBJ2-7; clone size: .; D gene: .; V gene: TRBV5-5; CDR3 protein: CASTSGLSPEQYF; CDR3 DNA: TGTGCCAGCACCTCGGGACTGTCCCCCGAGCAGTACTTC
J gene: TRBJ2-7; clone size: .; D gene: .; V gene: TRBV11-2; CDR3 protein: CASSFHYEQYF; CDR3 DNA: TGTGCCAGCAGCTTCCACTACGAGCAGTACTTC
J gene: TRBJ1-1; clone size: few; D gene: .; V gene: TRBV5-1; CDR3 protein: CASSLSMGLNTEAFF; CDR3 DNA: TGCGCCAGCAGTTTATCGATGGGCCTGAACACTGAAGCTTTCTTT
J gene: TRBJ2-1; clone size: few; D gene: TRBD2; V gene: TRBV30; CDR3 protein: CAFGTSGYNEQFF; CDR3 DNA: TGTGCCTTTGGGACTAGCGGCTACAATGAGCAGTTCTTC
J gene: TRBJ2-5; clone size: .; D gene: .; V gene: TRBV13; CDR3 protein: CASSRDVGLQETQYF; CDR3 DNA: TGTGCCAGCAGCCGAGATGTGGGCCTCCAAGAGACCCAGTACTTC
J gene: TRBJ2-2; clone size: once; D gene: TRBD2; V gene: TRBV19; CDR3 protein: CASSISSAGANTGELFF; CDR3 DNA: TGTGCCAGTAGTATTAGTTCGGCGGGAGCGAACACCGGGGAGCTGTTTTTT
J gene: TRBJ1-1; clone size: .; D gene: TRBD1; V gene: TRBV27; CDR3 protein: CASSQNGQGWNTEAFF; CDR3 DNA: TGTGCCAGCAGTCAAAACGGACAGGGTTGGAACACTGAAGCTTTCTTT
J gene: TRBJ2-3; clone size: .; D gene: TRBD2; V gene: TRBV29-1; CDR3 protein: CSVEGGLAGSDTQYF; CDR3 DNA: TGCAGCGTTGAAGGGGGACTAGCGGGATCAGATACGCAGTATTTT
J gene: TRBJ1-3; clone size: .; D gene: TRBD1; V gene: TRBV7-8; CDR3 protein: CASSPDRGRNTIYF; CDR3 DNA: TGTGCCAGCAGCCCGGACAGGGGCCGAAACACCATATATTTT
J gene: TRBJ2-7; clone size: .; D gene: .; V gene: TRBV25-1; CDR3 protein: CASSSRRRADLSYEQYF; CDR3 DNA: TGTGCCAGCAGTTCTCGGAGGAGAGCAGACCTTTCCTACGAGCAGTACTTC
J gene: TRBJ2-5; clone size: .; D gene: .; V gene: TRBV19; CDR3 protein: CASSIDEESQETQYF; CDR3 DNA: TGTGCCAGTAGTATAGATGAGGAAAGCCAAGAGACCCAGTACTTC
J gene: TRBJ1-5; clone size: few; D gene: .; V gene: TRBV2; CDR3 protein: CASKGTLAPNQPQHF; CDR3 DNA: TGTGCCAGCAAAGGGACACTAGCGCCCAATCAGCCCCAGCATTTT
J gene: TRBJ2-4; clone size: .; D gene: .; V gene: TRBV30; CDR3 protein: CAWSSGQLAKNIQYF; CDR3 DNA: TGTGCCTGGAGTTCTGGACAACTAGCCAAAAACATTCAGTACTTC
J gene: TRBJ1-1; clone size: .; D gene: .; V gene: TRBV7-9; CDR3 protein: CASSLGHPEAFF; CDR3 DNA: TGTGCCAGCAGCTTGGGCCATCCTGAAGCTTTCTTT
J gene: TRBJ2-5; clone size: .; D gene: TRBD2; V gene: TRBV7-8; CDR3 protein: CASSRGGPLGWETQYF; CDR3 DNA: TGTGCCAGTTCCCGGGGAGGGCCGTTGGGTTGGGAGACCCAGTACTTC
J gene: TRBJ1-1; clone size: .; D gene: TRBD1; V gene: TRBV29-1; CDR3 protein: CSVPGQVIHGGSEAFF; CDR3 DNA: TGCAGCGTTCCGGGACAGGTGATACACGGTGGAAGTGAAGCTTTCTTT
J gene: TRBJ2-1; clone size: .; D gene: TRBD2; V gene: TRBV4-1; CDR3 protein: CASSQDGLAGQDEQFF; CDR3 DNA: TGCGCCAGCAGCCAAGATGGACTAGCGGGTCAGGATGAGCAGTTCTTC
J gene: TRBJ1-2; clone size: .; D gene: TRBD1; V gene: TRBV5-1; CDR3 protein: CASSPDRGQDYGYTF; CDR3 DNA: TGCGCCAGCAGCCCGGACAGGGGGCAGGACTATGGCTACACCTTC
J gene: TRBJ2-1; clone size: .; D gene: TRBD2; V gene: TRBV15; CDR3 protein: CATSPGTSGRNEQFF; CDR3 DNA: TGTGCCACCAGCCCCGGGACTAGCGGCCGCAATGAGCAGTTCTTC
J gene: TRBJ2-3; clone size: .; D gene: .; V gene: TRBV30; CDR3 protein: CAWVPRGEDTQYF; CDR3 DNA: TGTGCCTGGGTCCCTCGGGGTGAGGATACGCAGTATTTT